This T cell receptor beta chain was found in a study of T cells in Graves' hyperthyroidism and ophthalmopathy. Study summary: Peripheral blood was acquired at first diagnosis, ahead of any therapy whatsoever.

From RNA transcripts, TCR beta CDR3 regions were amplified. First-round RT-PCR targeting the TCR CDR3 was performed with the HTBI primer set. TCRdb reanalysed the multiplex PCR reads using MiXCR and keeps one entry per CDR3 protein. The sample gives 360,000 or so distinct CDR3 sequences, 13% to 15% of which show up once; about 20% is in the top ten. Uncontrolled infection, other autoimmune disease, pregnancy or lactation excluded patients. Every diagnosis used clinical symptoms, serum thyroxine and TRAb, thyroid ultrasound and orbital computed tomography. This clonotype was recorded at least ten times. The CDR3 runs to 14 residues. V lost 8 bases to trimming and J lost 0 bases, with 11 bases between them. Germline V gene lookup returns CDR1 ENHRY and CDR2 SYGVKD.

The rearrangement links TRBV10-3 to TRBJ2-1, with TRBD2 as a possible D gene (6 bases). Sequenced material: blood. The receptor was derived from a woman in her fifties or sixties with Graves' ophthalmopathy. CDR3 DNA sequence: TGTGCCATCGCCCGGGGGAGCTCCTACAATGAGCAGTTCTTC. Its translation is CAIARGSSYNEQFF.